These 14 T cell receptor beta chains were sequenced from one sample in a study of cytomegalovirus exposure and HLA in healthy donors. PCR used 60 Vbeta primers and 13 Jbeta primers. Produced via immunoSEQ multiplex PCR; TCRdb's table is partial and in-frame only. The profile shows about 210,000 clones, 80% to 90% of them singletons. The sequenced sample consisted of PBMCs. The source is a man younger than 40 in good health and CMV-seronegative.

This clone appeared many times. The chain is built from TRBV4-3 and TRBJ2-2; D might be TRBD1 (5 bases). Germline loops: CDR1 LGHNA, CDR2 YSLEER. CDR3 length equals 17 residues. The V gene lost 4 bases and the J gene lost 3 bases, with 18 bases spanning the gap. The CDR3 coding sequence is TGCGCCAGCAGCCCACAAGGGGCCATTGGTGACACCGGGGAGCTGTTTTTT. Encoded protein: CASSPQGAIGDTGELFF.

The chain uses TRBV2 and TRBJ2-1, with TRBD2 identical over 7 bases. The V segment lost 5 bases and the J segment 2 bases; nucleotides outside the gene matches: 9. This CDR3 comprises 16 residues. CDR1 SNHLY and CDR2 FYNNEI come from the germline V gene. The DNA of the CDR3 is TGTGCCAGCAGTAGAGGCCACAGCGGGGCCTACAATGAGCAGTTCTTC. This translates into CASSRGHSGAYNEQFF.

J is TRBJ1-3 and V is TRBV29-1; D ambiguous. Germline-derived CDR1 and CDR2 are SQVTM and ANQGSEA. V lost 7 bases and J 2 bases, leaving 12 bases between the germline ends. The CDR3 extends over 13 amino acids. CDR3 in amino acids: CSATRGTGNTIYF. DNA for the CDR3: TGCAGCGCTACACGGGGAACTGGAAACACCATATATTTT.

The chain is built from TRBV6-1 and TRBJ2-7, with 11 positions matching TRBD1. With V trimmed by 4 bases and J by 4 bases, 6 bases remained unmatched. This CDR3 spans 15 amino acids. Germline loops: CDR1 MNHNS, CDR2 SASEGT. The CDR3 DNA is TGTGCCAGCAGTGCTGGGACAGGGGGGACTTACGAGCAGTACTTC. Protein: CASSAGTGGTYEQYF.

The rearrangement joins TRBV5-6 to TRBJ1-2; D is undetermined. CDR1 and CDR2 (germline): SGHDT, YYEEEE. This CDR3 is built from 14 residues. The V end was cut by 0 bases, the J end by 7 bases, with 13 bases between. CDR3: CASSLAGVGGGYTF. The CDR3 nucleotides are TGTGCCAGCAGCTTGGCCGGTGTAGGAGGTGGCTACACCTTC.

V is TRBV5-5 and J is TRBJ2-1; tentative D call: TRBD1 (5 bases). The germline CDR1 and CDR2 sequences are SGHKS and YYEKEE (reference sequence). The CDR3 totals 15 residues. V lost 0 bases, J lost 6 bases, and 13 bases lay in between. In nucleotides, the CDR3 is TGTGCCAGCAGCTTGGAAAGGGGTCTAGTCAATGAGCAGTTCTTC. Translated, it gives CASSLERGLVNEQFF. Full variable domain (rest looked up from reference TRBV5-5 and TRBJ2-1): DAGVTQSPTHLIKTRGQQVTLRCSPISGHKSVSWYQQVLGQGPQFIFQYYEKEERGRGNFPDRFSARQFPNYSSELNVNALLLGDSALYLCASSLERGLVNEQFFGPGTRLTVL.

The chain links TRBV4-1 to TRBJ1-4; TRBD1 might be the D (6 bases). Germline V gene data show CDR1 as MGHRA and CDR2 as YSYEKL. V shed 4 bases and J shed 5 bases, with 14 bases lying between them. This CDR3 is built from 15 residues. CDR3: CASSPFGQLNEKLFF. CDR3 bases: TGCGCCAGCAGCCCCTTCGGACAGCTCAATGAAAAACTGTTTTTT.

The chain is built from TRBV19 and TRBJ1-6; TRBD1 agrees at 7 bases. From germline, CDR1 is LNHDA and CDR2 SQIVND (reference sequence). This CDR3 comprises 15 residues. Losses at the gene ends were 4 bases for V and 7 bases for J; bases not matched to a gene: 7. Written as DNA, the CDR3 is TGTGCCAGTAGTACCCCGACAGGGAGAAATTCACCCCTCCACTTT. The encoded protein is CASSTPTGRNSPLHF.

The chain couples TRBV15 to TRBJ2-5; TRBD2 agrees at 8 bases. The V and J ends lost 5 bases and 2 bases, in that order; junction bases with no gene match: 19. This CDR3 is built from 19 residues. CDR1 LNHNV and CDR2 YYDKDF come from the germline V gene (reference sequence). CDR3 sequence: CATSPEGRALAGKQETQYF. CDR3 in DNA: TGTGCCACCAGCCCGGAGGGACGAGCTCTAGCGGGCAAACAAGAGACCCAGTACTTC.

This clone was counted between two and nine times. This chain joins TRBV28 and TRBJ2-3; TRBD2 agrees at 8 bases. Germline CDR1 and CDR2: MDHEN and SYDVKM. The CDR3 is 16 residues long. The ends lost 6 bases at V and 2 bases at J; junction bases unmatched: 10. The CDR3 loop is CASSSRERGTTDTQYF. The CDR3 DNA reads TGTGCCAGCAGCTCCCGGGAGCGGGGGACCACAGATACGCAGTATTTT.

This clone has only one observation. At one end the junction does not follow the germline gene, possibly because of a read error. The CDR3 sequence is CSVGKPPPMEYSGASVLTF. The CDR3 DNA sequence: TGCAGCGTTGGAAAGCCCCCCCCCATGGAGTACTCTGGGGCCAGCGTCCTGACTTTC. The J gene is TRBJ2-6, the V gene TRBV29-1, with a tentative D call TRBD1 (5 bases). The CDR3 is 19 amino acids. Germline assignment: CDR1 SQVTM and CDR2 ANQGSEA.

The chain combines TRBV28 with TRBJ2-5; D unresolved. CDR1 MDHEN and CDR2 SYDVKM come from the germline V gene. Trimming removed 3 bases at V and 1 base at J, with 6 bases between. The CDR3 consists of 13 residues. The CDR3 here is CASSFSSQETQYF. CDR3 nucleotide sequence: TGTGCCAGCAGTTTTTCCTCCCAAGAGACCCAGTACTTC.

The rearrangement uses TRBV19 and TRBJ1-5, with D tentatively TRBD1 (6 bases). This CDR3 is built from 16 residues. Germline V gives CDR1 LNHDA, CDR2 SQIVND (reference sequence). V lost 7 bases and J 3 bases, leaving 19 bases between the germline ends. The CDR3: CASKFKGGRSNQPQHF. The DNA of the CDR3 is TGTGCCAGTAAATTCAAAGGGGGACGGTCCAATCAGCCCCAGCATTTT. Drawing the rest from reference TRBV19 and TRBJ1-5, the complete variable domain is DGGITQSPKYLFRKEGQNVTLSCEQNLNHDAMYWYRQDPGQGLRLIYYSQIVNDFQKGDIAEGYSVSREKKESFPLTVTSAQKNPTAFYLCASKFKGGRSNQPQHFGDGTRLSIL.

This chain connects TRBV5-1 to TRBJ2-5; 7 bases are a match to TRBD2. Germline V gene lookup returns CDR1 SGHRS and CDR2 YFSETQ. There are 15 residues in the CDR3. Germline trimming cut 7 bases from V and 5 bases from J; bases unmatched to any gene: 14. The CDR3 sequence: CASSTGGGYGETQYF. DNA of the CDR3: TGCGCCAGCTCTACGGGCGGGGGATATGGGGAGACCCAGTACTTC.